One sample yielded the 14 T cell receptor beta chains listed below, sequenced in a study of somatic mutations in cytotoxic T cells in rheumatoid arthritis. Clones were sequenced by immunoSEQ multiplex PCR, and TCRdb holds only the in-frame ones, with some missing. The sample carries about 19,000 clones, about four fifths recorded once. Sequencing used CD8+ T cells sorted from blood. The receptor source for this set is an adult with rheumatoid arthritis.

V and J are TRBV4-1 and TRBJ1-2; unclear D gene. The CDR3 spans 16 residues. CDR1 and CDR2 (germline): MGHRA, YSYEKL. V shed 0 bases and J shed 0 bases, with 11 bases lying between them. As DNA, the CDR3 is TGCGCCAGCAGCCAAGATGGAGGGTCTCCTAACTATGGCTACACCTTC. This gives the protein CASSQDGGSPNYGYTF.

J is TRBJ2-1 and V is TRBV19, with D maybe TRBD2 (6 bases). Germline V CDR1 and CDR2: LNHDA, SQIVND (reference sequence). The CDR3 is 12 residues long. Trimming removed 7 bases at V and 6 bases at J, with 10 bases between. The CDR3 DNA is TGTGCCAGTAACGAGGGAGGCAATGAGCAGTTCTTC. It encodes CASNEGGNEQFF.

CDR3 in amino acids: CASRLAQNNNEQFF. For the CDR3, the DNA is TGTGCCAGCCGACTAGCCCAGAATAACAATGAGCAGTTCTTC. This sequence joins TRBV7-9 and TRBJ2-1; TRBD2 matches 7 bases. This CDR3 contains 14 residues. Per the germline V gene, CDR1 is SEHNR and CDR2 is FQNEAQ (reference sequence). V shed 8 bases, J shed 5 bases, and the junction held 9 bases outside the gene matches.

This chain connects TRBV29-1 to TRBJ2-7; TRBD1 is a possible D gene (6 bases). V dropped 3 bases and J dropped 2 bases, with 11 bases sitting between them. CDR1 SQVTM and CDR2 ANQGSEA come from the germline V gene. The CDR3 is 13 residues long. CDR3 DNA: TGCAGCGTTGACACAGGGAAAACCTACGAGCAGTACTTC. As protein: CSVDTGKTYEQYF.

This chain joins TRBV11-2 and TRBJ1-3, with D perhaps TRBD1 (5 bases). Trimming shortened V by 3 bases and J by 2 bases, and 8 bases separated the two germline ends. In germline, CDR1 is SGHAT, CDR2 FQNNGV. The CDR3 runs to 14 residues. As DNA, the CDR3 is TGTGCCAGCAGCTTGGGGGGAACTGGAAACACCATATATTTT. This sequence encodes CASSLGGTGNTIYF.

This clone was seen only a few times. This rearrangement joins TRBV5-4 to TRBJ1-1; the D is unclear. The CDR3 extends over 13 amino acids. The ends were cut back, 2 bases at V and 0 bases at J, with 5 bases in the middle. Germline V CDR1 and CDR2: SGHNT, YYREEE (reference sequence). The CDR3 nucleotides are TGTGCCAGCAGCTTAACAGTGAACACTGAAGCTTTCTTT. The encoded protein is CASSLTVNTEAFF.

The chain is built from TRBV6-5 and TRBJ1-6; maybe TRBD1 (6 bases). The V gene lost 2 bases and the J gene lost 10 bases, with 15 bases spanning the gap. The V gene's germline CDR1 is MNHEY and CDR2 SVGAGI. This CDR3 is 15 amino acids long. CDR3 in amino acids: CASSYGGGDGSPLHF. DNA of the CDR3: TGTGCCAGCAGTTACGGTGGGGGCGACGGCTCACCCCTCCACTTT.

The gene calls are TRBV6-1 and TRBJ1-2, with a weak D call TRBD1 (6 bases). Looked up from germline, CDR1 is MNHNS and CDR2 is SASEGT. Deletions cut 1 base from V and 7 bases from J, with 22 bases between. The CDR3 length is 17 residues. The CDR3 DNA sequence: TGTGCCAGCAGTGAAGGTAGAACAGGGTGGGACCCAAGTGGCTACACCTTC. It specifies CASSEGRTGWDPSGYTF.

The chain links TRBV19 to TRBJ2-7, with 8 bases that match TRBD1. Germline loops: CDR1 LNHDA, CDR2 SQIVND (reference sequence). CDR3 length: 14 amino acids. Germline trimming cut 1 base from V and 3 bases from J; bases unmatched to any gene: 2. CDR3 nucleotides: TGTGCCAGTAGTATAGGGACAGGGTTCTACGAGCAGTACTTC. Its protein is CASSIGTGFYEQYF.

This clone appeared a single time. The V and J genes are TRBV28 and TRBJ2-1; D gene ambiguous. Per the germline V gene, CDR1 is MDHEN and CDR2 is SYDVKM. With 5 bases removed from V and 5 bases from J, the gap between germline ends came to 13 bases. The CDR3 runs 14 residues. The CDR3 bases are TGTGCCAGCAGTGTGGACGGAAGACACAATGAGCAGTTCTTC. Translation: CASSVDGRHNEQFF.

The chain carries TRBV19 and TRBJ2-7; 7 bases match TRBD2. Germline V CDR1 and CDR2: LNHDA, SQIVND (reference sequence). The junction had 7 bases not matched to a gene; V was cut back by 10 bases and J by 1 base. The CDR3 is made up of 13 amino acids. The CDR3 DNA follows: TGTGCCACCACAGCGGGGACTTCCTACGAGCAGTACTTC. It yields the protein CATTAGTSYEQYF.

V gene TRBV9 combines with J gene TRBJ2-7; TRBD2 matches at 12 bases. Germline V CDR1 and CDR2: SGDLS, YYNGEE. The CDR3 length is 15 residues. Germline trimming cut 3 bases from V and 4 bases from J; bases unmatched to any gene: 5. The CDR3 DNA reads TGTGCCAGCAGCGCCGGGACTAGCGGGCCGTACGAGCAGTACTTC. Translated, it gives CASSAGTSGPYEQYF.

This sequence joins TRBV5-6 and TRBJ2-7; D is ambiguous. V dropped 1 base and J dropped 5 bases, with 4 bases sitting between them. The length of the CDR3 is 11 residues. CDR1 is SGHDT, CDR2 YYEEEE, per germline. CDR3 sequence (DNA): TGTGCCAGCAGCTTGCTGAACGAGCAGTACTTC. Translated: CASSLLNEQYF.

V and J are TRBV27 and TRBJ1-1; D gene unclear. Germline CDR1 and CDR2: MNHEY and SMNVEV (reference sequence). V was clipped by 7 bases and J by 5 bases, with 11 bases between them. This CDR3 comprises 12 residues. This CDR3 is CASIRGGTEAFF. The CDR3 region has the DNA TGTGCCAGCATCCGGGGAGGTACTGAAGCTTTCTTT.